This T cell receptor beta chain came from a study of post-analysis software for immune sequencing data. Study-wide background: Relapsing-remitting, secondary progressive and progressive-relapsing forms made up the multiple sclerosis disease courses. Study conclusions and caveats: People with multiple sclerosis had a significantly lower normalized Chao1 diversity than controls did. By F measure, samples from a shared preparation batch strongly co-clustered.

Unique molecular identifiers were carried by the TCR beta cDNA libraries. TCRdb fed the PCR reads into MiXCR, producing one record per CDR3 protein. Of fewer than 550,000 distinct CDR3 sequences listed, roughly 34% are singletons. Comments on this clonotype: The antigen is unknown.

Sequenced material: blood. The clonotype comes from a girl under 18 with multiple sclerosis.

The DNA of the CDR3 is TGTGCCAGCAGTTACTCGACTAGCGGGGGGGCCTACGAGCAGTACTTC. Translated: CASSYSTSGGAYEQYF. The chain carries TRBV6-5 and TRBJ2-7; TRBD2 agrees at 14 bases. CDR3 length: 16 residues. Looked up from germline, CDR1 is MNHEY and CDR2 is SVGAGI. J was trimmed by 2 bases and V by 0 bases; bases with no gene match: 0.